This T cell receptor beta chain stems from a study of early T cells in non-severe SARS-CoV-2 infection. Study background: Sequencing used unsorted whole-blood bulk RNA, so chains lack pairing.

V lost 5 bases, J lost 10 bases, and 6 bases stayed unmatched. Per the germline V gene, CDR1 is SGHVS and CDR2 is FQNEAQ. The CDR3 is 14 amino acids. This clonotype was found many times. Its antigen is not identified. Each cDNA molecule carried a unique molecular identifier. TCRdb re-analysed the 5' RACE reads in MiXCR, keeping a single row per CDR3 protein. The data hold roughly 40,000 distinct CDR3 sequences, with roughly 5% observed a single time. Whole-study findings and limits: A preference for anti-spike CD8 responses marked VDJdb matching, which missed private and CD4 specificities.

This chain connects TRBV7-8 to TRBJ1-6; 9 nucleotides agree with TRBD1. This receptor was obtained from an adult who was a healthcare worker with PCR-confirmed SARS-CoV-2 infection or an uninfected control (not recorded which). Sequenced input: whole blood. CDR3 region: CASSKLGQGSPLHF. CDR3 DNA: TGTGCCAGCAGCAAATTGGGACAGGGATCACCCCTCCACTTT.